This T cell receptor (beta chain) was captured in a study of T cell responses to AZD1222 COVID-19 vaccine. Broader study findings: The study reported that nearly half of spike-specific TCRs target unmutated variant regions. It was only after the peak T cell response that any repertoires were sampled. Spike-wide coverage was observed for vaccine-associated CD4 TCRs, with dominant responses at 160-218 and 743-854.

Remarks on this clone: Its antigen remains unidentified.

Method: immunoSEQ multiplex PCR; TCRdb's copy keeps in-frame clones and lacks some. The data hold around 67,000 clones, with roughly 84% observed a single time. The starting material was peripheral blood, obtained on day 0 of AZD1222 vaccination. The sequence came from an adult in good health.

The CDR3 sequence: CAISESVKDSPLHF. CDR3 DNA sequence: TGTGCCATCAGTGAATCAGTTAAGGATTCACCCCTCCACTTT. The rearrangement joins TRBV10-3 to TRBJ1-6; D not certain. The germline gives CDR1 ENHRY, CDR2 SYGVKD. The V end lost 3 bases, the J end lost 8 bases, and 11 bases lay between the germline ends. CDR3 size: 14 residues.